This passage covers 19 T cell receptor beta chains from one sample sequenced in a study of PD-L1 blockade in urothelial cancer. Time point described: pretreatment peripheral blood. Sequencing was performed with immunoSEQ multiplex PCR; in TCRdb, only in-frame clones are kept and a portion is missing. The sample lists 15,000 to 20,000 clones; approximately 89% were seen once. Sequenced material: PBMCs, taken around atezolizumab (anti-PD-L1) treatment. All receptors come from an older man with urothelial cancer.

V is TRBV5-1 and J is TRBJ1-1; 12 nucleotides line up with TRBD1. V lost 4 bases to trimming and J lost 3 bases; unmatched junction nucleotides: 7. CDR3 length equals 16 residues. Germline CDR1 SGHRS, CDR2 YFSETQ. As DNA, the CDR3 is TGCGCCAGCAGCGTTTGGGACAGGGGGCTGGACACTGAAGCTTTCTTT. This translates into CASSVWDRGLDTEAFF.

The chain combines TRBV18 with TRBJ2-5, with D possibly TRBD1 on 8 matching bases. Trimming took 6 bases from V and 3 from J, leaving 20 bases between them. This CDR3 region has 16 residues. The V gene's germline CDR1 is KGHSH and CDR2 LQKENI. Here the CDR3 DNA reads TGTGCCAGCTCCCCGAACAGGGGGGGTGAGAAAGAGACCCAGTACTTC. Translated: CASSPNRGGEKETQYF.

The chain is built from TRBV15 and TRBJ1-1; D may be TRBD1 (6 bases). The CDR3 loop spans 14 amino acids. Germline values: CDR1 LNHNV, CDR2 YYDKDF (reference sequence). V was shortened by 7 bases and J by 7 bases, with 19 bases between the two germline ends. The CDR3 DNA is TGTGCCACCACCATGGACAGAAGGCTACTTGAAGCTTTCTTT. This codes for CATTMDRRLLEAFF.

The chain employs TRBV5-8 and TRBJ2-7; a possible D gene is TRBD2 (6 bases). The CDR3 sequence is 15 residues long. Looked up from germline, CDR1 is SGHTS and CDR2 is YDEGEE. Trimming removed 3 bases from V and 6 bases from J, with 19 bases in between. CDR3 in DNA: TGTGCCAGCAGCTCGGGACTTGCCCTTTGGGGCGAGCAGTACTTC. This gives the protein CASSSGLALWGEQYF.

V usage is TRBV19 and J usage is TRBJ2-5; TRBD1 matches at 8 bases. V shed 6 bases and J 4 bases; nucleotides not matched to a gene: 13. The V gene's germline CDR1 is LNHDA and CDR2 SQIVND (reference sequence). The CDR3 is 16 amino acids. The CDR3 spells CASSGQGLGKGETQYF. CDR3 sequence (DNA): TGTGCCAGTAGCGGACAGGGTTTAGGGAAAGGAGAGACCCAGTACTTC. The variable domain in full, with the rest retrieved from reference TRBV19 and TRBJ2-5, is DGGITQSPKYLFRKEGQNVTLSCEQNLNHDAMYWYRQDPGQGLRLIYYSQIVNDFQKGDIAEGYSVSREKKESFPLTVTSAQKNPTAFYLCASSGQGLGKGETQYFGPGTRLLVL.

This clone was seen a few times. V is TRBV7-9 and J is TRBJ1-6; D might be TRBD1 (6 bases). Trimming stripped 5 bases from V and 5 bases from J, with 13 bases between. The CDR3 is made up of 15 amino acids. Germline V gene lookup returns CDR1 SEHNR and CDR2 FQNEAQ (reference sequence). CDR3 protein: CASSPTPGDNSPLHF. The CDR3 DNA sequence: TGTGCCAGCAGCCCAACGCCAGGGGATAATTCACCCCTCCACTTT.

The chain couples TRBV2 to TRBJ1-5; 7 positions agree with TRBD1. The CDR3 spans 14 residues. Germline V CDR1 and CDR2: SNHLY, FYNNEI. J lost 4 bases, V lost 4 bases, and 4 bases had no gene match. The chain's CDR3 is CASSGTGGNQPQHF. In DNA form, the CDR3 reads TGTGCCAGCAGTGGGACAGGAGGGAATCAGCCCCAGCATTTT.

This clone was found once. The limits of the CDR3 on the DNA are not certain, so only TCRdb's listed CDR3 is given. This chain joins TRBV12-2 and TRBJ1-5; the table's TRBD1 call for D was not verified on the DNA. TRBV12-2 is reported as a pseudogene. The CDR3 totals 23 residues, both ends included. The CDR3 sequence is CASRRSAAVTLWGQGTGNQPQHF.

This chain connects TRBV27 to TRBJ2-1; D gene uncertain. The V gene lost 5 bases and the J gene lost 4 bases, with 9 bases spanning the gap. Per the germline V gene, CDR1 is MNHEY and CDR2 is SMNVEV (reference sequence). The CDR3 contains 13 residues. This chain's CDR3 is CASSPPGYNEQFF. CDR3 DNA: TGTGCCAGCAGTCCGCCGGGTTACAATGAGCAGTTCTTC.

CDR3 in DNA: TGTGCCAGCAGCTCATATCGACAAGACTCTGGAAACACCATATATTTT. This sequence encodes CASSSYRQDSGNTIYF. J is TRBJ1-3 and V is TRBV5-4; D remains unclear. V was shortened by 3 bases and J by 0 bases, with 13 bases between the two germline ends. Germline V gene lookup returns CDR1 SGHNT and CDR2 YYREEE (reference sequence). The CDR3 sequence is 16 residues long.

The chain uses TRBV6-1 and TRBJ1-2; 7 bases are a match to TRBD1. Germline V gene lookup returns CDR1 MNHNS and CDR2 SASEGT. The CDR3 is 14 amino acids. V dropped 2 bases and J dropped 5; count of bases not matched to a gene: 5. DNA of the CDR3: TGTGCCAGCAGTGAAAGGACAGGTTCGTATGGCTACACCTTC. Translating gives CASSERTGSYGYTF.

V gene TRBV5-6 combines with J gene TRBJ1-2; TRBD1 matches 7 bases. This CDR3 is 14 amino acids long. CDR1 and CDR2 from the germline V gene are SGHDT and YYEEEE. The junction had 3 bases not matched to a gene; V was cut back by 0 bases and J by 4 bases. In nucleotides, the CDR3 is TGTGCCAGCAGCTTGGCAGGGGGTTCCTATGGCTACACCTTC. This codes for CASSLAGGSYGYTF.

This clone has just a few counts. The chain joins TRBV14 to TRBJ1-1; no firm D call. Germline V CDR1 and CDR2: SGHDN, FVKESK. The V end lost 3 bases, the J end lost 7 bases, and 9 bases lay between the germline ends. This CDR3 has 12 residues. CDR3 protein: CASSHGDREAFF. Here the CDR3 DNA reads TGTGCCAGCAGCCATGGAGACCGTGAAGCTTTCTTT.

The V and J genes are TRBV6-4 and TRBJ1-6; 9 bases are a match to TRBD1. This CDR3 spans 15 amino acids. V shed 3 bases and J 9 bases; nucleotides not matched to a gene: 6. CDR1 is MRHNA, CDR2 SNTAGT, per germline. CDR3 sequence: CASSEGNRGRSPLHF. In DNA form, the CDR3 reads TGTGCCAGCAGTGAAGGGAACAGGGGGCGTTCACCCCTCCACTTT.

The gene calls are TRBV9 and TRBJ2-7; the match to TRBD1 covers 9 bases. This CDR3 contains 15 residues. V trimming: 0 bases; J trimming: 5 bases; junction bases outside the gene matches: 6. The germline V gene has CDR1 SGDLS and CDR2 YYNGEE. The CDR3: CASSVVTGGFHEQYF. The CDR3 nucleotides are TGTGCCAGCAGCGTAGTAACAGGGGGCTTCCACGAGCAGTACTTC.

The chain has TRBV5-4 and TRBJ2-1, with TRBD1 matching 8 bases. With V trimmed by 0 bases and J by 4 bases, 3 bases remained unmatched. Germline CDR1 SGHNT, CDR2 YYREEE (reference sequence). The CDR3 has 15 residues. CDR3 nucleotide sequence: TGTGCCAGCAGCTTGGGGACAGGGTCTTACAATGAGCAGTTCTTC. Protein product: CASSLGTGSYNEQFF. The complete variable domain, with remaining parts taken from reference TRBV5-4 and TRBJ2-1, reads ETGVTQSPTHLIKTRGQQVTLRCSSQSGHNTVSWYQQALGQGPQFIFQYYREEENGRGNFPPRFSGLQFPNYSSELNVNALELDDSALYLCASSLGTGSYNEQFFGPGTRLTVL.

The chain recombines TRBV28 with TRBJ2-3; TRBD2 agrees at 10 bases. J lost 11 bases, V lost 3 bases, and 5 bases had no gene match. In germline, CDR1 is MDHEN, CDR2 SYDVKM. The CDR3 has 13 residues. CDR3 bases: TGTGCCAGCAGTTTTAGCGGGGGGAAGTGGCAGTATTTT. This sequence encodes CASSFSGGKWQYF.

The V call is TRBV5-5, the J call TRBJ2-6; D is unresolved. This CDR3 is 15 amino acids long. Trimming pared 3 bases from V and 6 bases from J, leaving 13 bases between. CDR1 and CDR2 (germline): SGHKS, YYEKEE (reference sequence). For the CDR3, the DNA is TGTGCCAGCAGCTCCGCCCCCGGTTCGGCCAACGTCCTGACTTTC. Translating gives CASSSAPGSANVLTF.

The chain combines TRBV19 with TRBJ1-5; 7 bases fit TRBD1. The J segment lost 0 bases and the V segment lost 3 bases, leaving 11 bases of the junction unmatched. Germline CDR1 and CDR2: LNHDA and SQIVND (reference sequence). CDR3 length: 18 residues. The CDR3 DNA follows: TGTGCCAGTAGTATGTTTTTGACAGGGACCTATAGCAATCAGCCCCAGCATTTT. Translated: CASSMFLTGTYSNQPQHF.